The sample holds many counts of the clone carrying this T cell receptor (beta chain). The data originate from a study of regulatory T cells in long-lasting Graves disease. The V and J ends lost 5 bases and 2 bases respectively, with 10 bases between them. This CDR3 has 14 amino acids. The germline V gene encodes CDR1 SGHTA and CDR2 FQGNSA. Time point indicated: newly diagnosed GD, antithyroid drugs for less than 3 months. Scientists built the TCR library using RNA that was extracted from PBMCs. CDR3 regions were amplified by Arm-PCR using iRepertoire HTBI primers to build TCR beta libraries. TCRdb analysed the multiplex PCR reads with MiXCR anew, one entry per CDR3 protein. The table has about 440,000 distinct CDR3 sequences, over 15% seen once. These data also featured in a second study, about T cells in Graves' hyperthyroidism and ophthalmopathy.

This receptor was taken from a woman aged 25-40 years with Graves disease. Sequenced material: peripheral blood mononuclear cells (PBMCs), taken at new diagnosis, from a patient treated with antithyroid drugs. The genes are TRBV7-2 and TRBJ2-1; possible D gene TRBD1, 6 bases. The CDR3 region is CASSPGQPYNEQFF. The DNA for the CDR3 is TGTGCCAGCAGCCCTGGACAGCCCTACAATGAGCAGTTCTTC.